The source of this TCR beta chain is a study of blood T cell repertoires in COVID-19. Study-level background: PBMCs, B-cell-depleted T cells, or T cells provided the cDNA or gDNA that made up the material.

Trimming shortened V by 0 bases and J by 2 bases, and 10 bases separated the two germline ends. CDR3 length equals 15 residues. The V gene's germline CDR1 is LGHDT and CDR2 YNNKEL (reference sequence). Under the authors' procedure: Reference gene primer amplification in the assay estimated nucleated cell counts. Some clones are missing from TCRdb's copy, which holds only in-frame ones; the method was immunoSEQ multiplex PCR. V and J calls and clone size are as listed in that table; D and trimming were resolved from the DNA. Here the sample spans approximately 190,000 clones, around four fifths being singletons.

Sequenced input: peripheral blood. V usage is TRBV3-1 (or the pseudogene TRBV3-2) and J usage is TRBJ1-2, with D maybe TRBD1 (5 bases). The sequence was collected from a middle-aged woman with acute or convalescent COVID-19. The CDR3 region is CASSQETVANYGYTF. The CDR3 coding sequence is TGTGCCAGCAGCCAAGAGACAGTGGCCAACTATGGCTACACCTTC.